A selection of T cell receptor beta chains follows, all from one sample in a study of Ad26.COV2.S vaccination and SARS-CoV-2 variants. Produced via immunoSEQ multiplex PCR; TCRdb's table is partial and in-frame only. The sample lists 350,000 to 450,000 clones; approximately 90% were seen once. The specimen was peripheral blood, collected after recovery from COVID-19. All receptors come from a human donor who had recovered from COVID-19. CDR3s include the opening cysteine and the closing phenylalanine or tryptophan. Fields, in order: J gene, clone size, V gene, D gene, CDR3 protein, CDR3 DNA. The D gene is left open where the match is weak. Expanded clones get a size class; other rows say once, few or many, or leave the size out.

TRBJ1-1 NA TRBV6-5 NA CASTEGEFYTEAFF TGTGCCAGCACCGAAGGGGAGTTTTACACTGAAGCTTTCTTT
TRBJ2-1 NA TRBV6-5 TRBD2 CASSYAGGVRNEQFF TGTGCCAGCAGTTACGCGGGGGGTGTAAGGAATGAGCAGTTCTTC
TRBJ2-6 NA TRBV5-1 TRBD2 CASSAGGPGHPGSGANVLTF TGCGCCAGCAGCGCGGGAGGACCGGGACACCCAGGATCTGGGGCCAACGTCCTGACTTTC
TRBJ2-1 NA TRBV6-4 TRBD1 CASSRGQNYNEQFF TGTGCCAGCAGCAGGGGGCAAAATTACAATGAGCAGTTCTTC
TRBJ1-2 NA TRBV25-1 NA CASSGGEGRGYTF TGTGCCAGCAGTGGAGGGGAGGGACGCGGCTACACCTTC
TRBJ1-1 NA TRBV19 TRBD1 CASQQGPNRNTEAFF TGTGCCAGTCAACAGGGGCCTAATCGGAACACTGAAGCTTTCTTT
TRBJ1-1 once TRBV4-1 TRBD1 CASSRTGTGNTEAFF TGCGCCAGCAGCCGAACCGGGACAGGGAACACTGAAGCTTTCTTT
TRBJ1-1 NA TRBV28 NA CASSFFRGDTEAFF TGTGCCAGCAGTTTTTTTAGGGGGGATACTGAAGCTTTCTTT
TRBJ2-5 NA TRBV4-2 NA CASSQDRASKETQYF TGTGCCAGCAGCCAAGATCGTGCCAGCAAAGAGACCCAGTACTTC
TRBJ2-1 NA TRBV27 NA CASSFYGVNEQFF TGTGCCAGCAGTTTTTACGGGGTTAATGAGCAGTTCTTC
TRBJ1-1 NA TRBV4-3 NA CASSQEGSRGTEAFF TGCGCCAGCAGCCAGGAAGGGAGCAGGGGCACTGAAGCTTTCTTT
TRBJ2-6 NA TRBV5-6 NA CASSLRGRLSGANVLTF TGTGCCAGCAGCTTGCGAGGACGCCTCTCTGGGGCCAACGTCCTGACTTTC
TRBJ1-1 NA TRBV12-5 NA CASGITDRNTEAFF TGTGCTAGTGGCATTACAGACAGGAACACTGAAGCTTTCTTT
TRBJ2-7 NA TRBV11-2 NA CASSTPRQRSYEQYF TGTGCCAGCAGCACACCACGACAGAGGTCCTACGAGCAGTACTTC
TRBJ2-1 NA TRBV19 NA CASSSGAWEQFF TGTGCCAGTAGTAGCGGTGCTTGGGAGCAGTTCTTC
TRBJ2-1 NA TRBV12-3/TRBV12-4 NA CASSLSEEQFF TGTGCCAGCAGTTTATCGGAGGAGCAGTTCTTC
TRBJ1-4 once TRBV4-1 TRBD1 CASSPGGSNEKLFF TGCGCCAGCAGCCCAGGGGGCTCTAATGAAAAACTGTTTTTT
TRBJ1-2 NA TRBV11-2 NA CASSLPQGDYGYTF TGTGCCAGCAGCCTACCGCAGGGAGACTATGGCTACACCTTC
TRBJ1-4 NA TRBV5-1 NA CASSSIGTPGEKLFF TGCGCCAGCAGCTCAATAGGCACGCCGGGTGAAAAACTGTTTTTT
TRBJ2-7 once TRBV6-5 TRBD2 CASQRRGGPHEQYF TGTGCCAGTCAGCGTCGGGGGGGGCCCCACGAGCAGTACTTC
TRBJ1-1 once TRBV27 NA CASSLTGAAEAFF TGTGCCAGCAGTTTAACGGGAGCCGCAGAAGCTTTCTTT
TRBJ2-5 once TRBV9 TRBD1 CASSGRTGQETQYF TGTGCCAGCAGCGGTAGGACAGGCCAAGAGACCCAGTACTTC
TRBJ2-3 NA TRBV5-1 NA CASSLVGASVTDTQYF TGCGCCAGCAGCTTGGTAGGGGCCTCGGTCACAGATACGCAGTATTTT
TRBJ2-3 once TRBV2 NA CASSAYGGTDTQYF TGTGCCAGCAGTGCTTATGGTGGCACAGATACGCAGTATTTT
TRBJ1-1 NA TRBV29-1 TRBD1 CSVEETGFTEAFF TGCAGCGTTGAAGAGACAGGGTTCACTGAAGCTTTCTTT
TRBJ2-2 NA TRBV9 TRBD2 CASSVVGGGATGELFF TGTGCCAGCAGCGTAGTTGGCGGGGGGGCAACCGGGGAGCTGTTTTTT
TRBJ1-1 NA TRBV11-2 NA CASSSTGTANTEAFF TGTGCCAGCAGCTCCACCGGGACGGCGAACACTGAAGCTTTCTTT
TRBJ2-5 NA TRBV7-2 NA CASSLVWRETQYF TGTGCCAGCAGCTTAGTTTGGAGGGAGACCCAGTACTTC
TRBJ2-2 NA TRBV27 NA CASSRGGTGELFF TGTGCCAGCAGTCGAGGAGGGACCGGGGAGCTGTTTTTT
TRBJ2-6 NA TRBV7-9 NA CASSSTGANVLTF TGTGCCAGCAGCTCCACAGGGGCCAACGTCCTGACTTTC
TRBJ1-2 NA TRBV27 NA CASSGWAGYGYTF TGTGCCAGCAGCGGATGGGCGGGCTATGGCTACACCTTC
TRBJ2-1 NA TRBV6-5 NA CASSYGVFTGINEQFF TGTGCCAGCAGTTACGGCGTTTTCACAGGGATCAATGAGCAGTTCTTC
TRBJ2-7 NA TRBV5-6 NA CASSLTLRNTYPYEQYF TGTGCCAGCAGCTTGACATTACGTAACACCTACCCCTACGAGCAGTACTTC
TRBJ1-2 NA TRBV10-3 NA CATAVRGRYGYTF TGTGCCACCGCTGTCCGGGGGCGATATGGCTACACCTTC
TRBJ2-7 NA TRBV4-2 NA CASSHGQGTYEQYF TGTGCCAGCAGCCACGGTCAGGGTACCTACGAGCAGTACTTC
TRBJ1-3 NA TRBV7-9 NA CASSLGRVQTSGNTIYF TGTGCCAGCAGCTTAGGCAGGGTTCAAACCTCTGGAAACACCATATATTTT
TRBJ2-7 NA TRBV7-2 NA CASSPHSSLFYEQYF TGTGCCAGCAGCCCCCATTCCAGTCTTTTCTACGAGCAGTACTTC
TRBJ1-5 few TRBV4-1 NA CASSQDSSYQPQHF TGCGCCAGCAGCCAAGATAGCAGTTATCAGCCCCAGCATTTT
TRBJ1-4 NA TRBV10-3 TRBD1 CAISESPGQGGTNEKLFF TGTGCCATCAGTGAGTCTCCGGGACAGGGGGGAACTAATGAAAAACTGTTTTTT
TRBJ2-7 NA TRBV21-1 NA CASSTRRYGRFSYEQYF TGTGCCAGCAGCACGAGGAGATACGGGCGCTTCTCCTACGAGCAGTACTTC
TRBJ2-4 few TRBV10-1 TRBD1 CASSESAGTGRDIQYF TGCGCCAGCAGTGAGTCGGCGGGGACAGGGAGGGACATTCAGTACTTC
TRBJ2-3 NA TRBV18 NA CASSPAHTDTQYF TGTGCCAGCTCACCGGCGCATACAGATACGCAGTATTTT
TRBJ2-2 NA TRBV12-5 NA CASGPPQGTGELFF TGTGCTAGTGGTCCACCCCAGGGGACCGGGGAGCTGTTTTTT
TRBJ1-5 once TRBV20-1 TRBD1 CSASPTFGQDSNQPQHF TGCAGTGCTAGTCCCACATTCGGACAGGATAGCAATCAGCCCCAGCATTTT
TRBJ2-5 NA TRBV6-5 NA CASSYPTLETQYF TGTGCCAGCAGTTACCCCACGCTAGAGACCCAGTACTTC